This TCR beta chain was sequenced during a study of identical twins (dated by TCRdb to between 2015 and 2016). Notes on the research overall: To test whether fetal clonotypes persist, the study used deep sequencing on TCR alpha and beta repertoires from monozygotic twins, unrelated adults of various ages, and cord blood. To rule out contamination, replicate twin experiments were performed at different times with different library preparation protocols.

Every donor was a healthy Caucasian. Three pairs of female monozygotic twins, all aged about 18 to 30 years, were included in the twin cohort. Positive isolation kits from Invitrogen were used to isolate the CD4+ and CD8+ T cell populations. About this clonotype itself: Its antigen remains unidentified. Nothing much larger sits one base from this clone, and base qualities are not available.

Library preparation was by 5' RACE. Sequencing took place on an Illumina HiSeq 2000. Template switching introduced a universal primer binding site; the final cDNA contained a unique molecular identifier, enabling accurate counting of TCR cDNA molecules. Specific primers in the conserved constant-segment region were used to synthesize first-strand cDNA for TCR alpha and beta chains. To control for contamination, each cDNA library was double barcoded with a SMART-Mk sample barcode plus Illumina barcodes. Two successive PCR steps introduced TruSeq adapter sequences along with Illumina sample barcodes. The TCR alpha and beta cDNA libraries were sequenced on the Illumina HiSeq platform using custom primers. Per the source publication's procedure: Unique molecular identifiers were extracted from raw reads with MiGEC, and CDR3 positions were determined with MiXCR. For each individual, recombination models were inferred using an EM algorithm with the repgenHMM and IGoR tools. The tcR package in R was used for shared clonotype analysis, with sharing normalized by the product of cloneset sizes. Out-of-frame nonproductive sequences were analyzed to study raw recombination free of thymic and clonal selection effects. TCRdb took the public reads, trimmed them with fastp at Q25, ran MiXCR for clone calling and kept in-frame beta chains. Records with the same CDR3 protein are collapsed into one entry carrying the most frequent genes and DNA. The authors' filters were not applied to this entry. In all, the sample holds 500,000 to 550,000 distinct CDR3 sequences, and approximately 20% of those were seen once. 0.45% to 0.5% of the sample comes from the top ten.

Study-level results and caveats: Fewer insertions were carried by abundant cord blood beta clonotypes; a weaker similar trend was observed in young adult naive repertoires, while no such trend was observed in memory repertoires. Zero-insertion analyses could be partly confounded by invariant T cells such as MAIT and iNKT, though diverse VJ usage argued against such confounding for most clonotypes. Recombination models systematically underestimated out-of-frame TCR alpha sharing in monozygotic twins but agreed with sharing between unrelated individuals. Because the same donors could not be followed over many years, the conclusions relied on cross-sectional statistical analysis. Compared with coincidental sharing between unrelated individuals, out-of-frame TCR alpha sequences shared between twins had an excess of sequences with low generation probability. The excess sharing between twins in beta out-of-frame sequences was weaker because fewer shared sequences reduced the signal-to-noise ratio.

Its CDR3 holds 16 amino acids, cysteine through phenylalanine. Just CDR3 DNA is preserved here, 48 bases in frame from base 1. CDR1 and CDR2 were assigned from the germline V gene as ENHRY and SYGVKD. Ends trimmed: V by 4 bases, J by 0 bases; bases unmatched to a gene: 4. These data were likewise used in another study, on yellow fever vaccine responses in identical twins. The second study's paper adds: According to the authors, the vaccine-induced T cell response in identical twins seemed to be partly convergent and partly specific to each individual. The study precisely tracked vaccine-responding T cell clones in identical twins.

The sequence was obtained from a woman aged 18-29 years in good health. The chain is made from TRBV10-3 and TRBJ2-2, and 8 bases in between align with TRBD1. The sequenced sample was CD4+ T cells sorted from blood. CDR3 sequence: CAISGGQAPNTGELFF. The DNA reads TGTGCCATCAGTGGGGGACAGGCGCCGAACACCGGGGAGCTGTTTTTT.